What follows are 25 T cell receptor beta chains derived from one specimen sequenced in a study of radiation and T cells in renal cell carcinoma. The time point is: blood 2 weeks post-SBRT. Treatment defined: 15 Gy SBRT to primary tumor, nephrectomy 4 weeks later. Sequencing was performed with immunoSEQ multiplex PCR; in TCRdb, only in-frame clones are kept and a portion is missing. The sample shows over 60,000 clones, roughly 79% of them seen only once. The source was blood, collected from a patient whose treatment included radiotherapy and nephrectomy. The receptor source for this set is a man between 60 and 75 years old with renal cell carcinoma.

V usage is TRBV6-1 and J usage is TRBJ2-1; D may be TRBD2 (6 bases). V shed 10 bases and J shed 9 bases, with 19 bases lying between them. The CDR3 sequence is 13 residues long. Germline assignment: CDR1 MNHNS and CDR2 SASEGT. The CDR3 coding sequence is TGTGCCACTACCAAGGCGTCTAGCGTTGAGCAGTTCTTC. Translated, it gives CATTKASSVEQFF.

The chain has TRBV19 and TRBJ2-7; a weak D match, TRBD2 (6 bases). CDR1 is LNHDA, CDR2 SQIVND, per germline (reference sequence). V shed 3 bases and J shed 6 bases, with 21 bases lying between them. The length of the CDR3 is 16 residues. The chain's CDR3 is CASSIFPLQGGGEQYF. CDR3 in DNA: TGTGCCAGTAGTATTTTTCCCCTTCAGGGAGGTGGCGAGCAGTACTTC.

The rearrangement links TRBV19 to TRBJ1-2; TRBD1 agrees at 9 bases. Germline CDR1 and CDR2: LNHDA and SQIVND (reference sequence). The CDR3 runs 14 residues. Trimming took 3 bases from V and 8 from J; bases not matched to a gene: 7. The CDR3 bases are TGTGCCAGTAGTATCCAGGGACAGGGAGGAGGCTACACCTTC. Translation: CASSIQGQGGGYTF.

The genes are TRBV7-8 and TRBJ2-7; D is unclear. The V gene lost 0 bases and the J gene lost 6 bases, with 9 bases spanning the gap. Germline V gene data show CDR1 as SGHVS and CDR2 as FQNEAQ. The CDR3 covers 13 residues. DNA of the CDR3: TGTGCCAGCAGCTTAGCGGCGGACGCCGAGCAGTACTTC. Residues: CASSLAADAEQYF. Combining the CDR3 with reference TRBV7-8 and TRBJ2-7 gives the whole variable domain GAGVSQSPRYKVAKRGQDVALRCDPISGHVSLFWYQQALGQGPEFLTYFQNEAQLDKSGLPSDRFFAERPEGSVSTLKIQRTQQEDSAVYLCASSLAADAEQYFGPGTRLTVT.

The V and J genes are TRBV7-9 and TRBJ1-1; D is possibly TRBD1 (6 bases). Germline assignment: CDR1 SEHNR and CDR2 FQNEAQ (reference sequence). CDR3 size: 15 residues. The germline V and J ends were trimmed by 5 bases and 4 bases, with 17 bases remaining between them. The CDR3 sequence: CASSRQQGIPTEAFF. The DNA of the CDR3 is TGTGCCAGCAGCCGCCAACAGGGAATACCCACTGAAGCTTTCTTT.

This chain uses TRBV6-1 with TRBJ1-5; D call uncertain. The CDR3 sequence is 14 residues long. Germline V gives CDR1 MNHNS, CDR2 SASEGT. V dropped 1 base and J dropped 5 bases, with 9 bases sitting between them. The CDR3 reads CASSEDTAYQPQHF. DNA of the CDR3: TGTGCCAGCAGTGAAGACACGGCCTATCAGCCCCAGCATTTT.

The chain couples TRBV19 to TRBJ1-1, with D possibly being TRBD1 (5 bases). The V gene's germline CDR1 is LNHDA and CDR2 SQIVND (reference sequence). V lost 3 bases and J lost 5, with 10 bases in between. There are 13 residues in the CDR3. The CDR3 nucleotides are TGTGCCAGTAGTATGGAGGGGAGGACTGAAGCTTTCTTT. It is translated as CASSMEGRTEAFF.

The V and J genes are TRBV27 and TRBJ1-2; 10 bases fit TRBD1. V gave up 5 bases and J gave up 3 bases; unmatched junction bases: 9. The CDR3 is made up of 16 amino acids. The germline gives CDR1 MNHEY, CDR2 SMNVEV (reference sequence). The CDR3 sequence: CASSPSPGTGDYGYTF. The CDR3 coding sequence is TGTGCCAGCAGTCCTAGTCCCGGGACAGGGGACTATGGCTACACCTTC.

The chain uses TRBV30 and TRBJ1-2, with TRBD1 matching over 7 bases. This CDR3 is 15 amino acids long. The V and J ends lost 4 bases and 4 bases, in that order; junction bases with no gene match: 12. Per germline, CDR1 GTSNPN and CDR2 SVGIG (reference sequence). For the CDR3, the DNA is TGTGCCTGGATAGAAGACAGGGTGCGGGGCTATGGCTACACCTTC. Translation gives CAWIEDRVRGYGYTF.

Comments on this clone: Other DNA sequences in this specimen translate into the identical CDR3. CDR3: CASSLGRGGTDTQYF. As DNA, the CDR3 is TGCGCCAGCAGCTTAGGGCGGGGCGGCACAGATACGCAGTATTTT. The genes are TRBV5-1 and TRBJ2-3, with a tentative D call TRBD2 (6 bases). Germline V gene sequence: CDR1 SGHRS, CDR2 YFSETQ. Trimming removed 2 bases at V and 1 base at J, with 11 bases between. The CDR3 extends over 15 amino acids.

This clone was recorded a few times. V gene TRBV12-5 combines with J gene TRBJ1-5; D not resolved. The CDR3 contains 13 residues. Trimming shortened V by 1 base and J by 1 base, and 2 bases separated the two germline ends. The germline V gene encodes CDR1 LGHNT and CDR2 FRNRAP. CDR3 sequence: CASGLESNQPQHF. The DNA for the CDR3 is TGTGCTAGTGGTTTGGAAAGCAATCAGCCCCAGCATTTT.

This clone was detected a few times. One end of the junction varies from germline; a read error may be responsible. The CDR3 DNA is TGTGCCAGCAGCTTACAGCTAGACAGGGTGCAATTT. This codes for CASSLQLDRVQF. The chain joins TRBV11-3 to TRBJ1-1; 7 nucleotides align to TRBD1. Germline V gene data show CDR1 as SGHNT and CDR2 as YENEEA. CDR3 length: 12 residues.

This chain uses TRBV12-5 with TRBJ1-2; TRBD1 is a possible D gene (6 bases). Trimming took off 1 base at V and 0 bases at J, with 21 bases between the two ends. Per the germline V gene, CDR1 is LGHNT and CDR2 is FRNRAP. The CDR3 runs to 19 residues. The CDR3 nucleotides read TGTGCTAGTGGTTTGGAGGACGGGACACCTTCCCGGGCTAACTATGGCTACACCTTC. Its protein is CASGLEDGTPSRANYGYTF.

This sequence joins TRBV6-1 and TRBJ1-1, with D hard to call. The CDR3 sequence is 13 residues long. CDR1 is MNHNS, CDR2 SASEGT, per germline. V dropped 8 bases and J dropped 3 bases, with 13 bases sitting between them. CDR3 loop: CASARLMDTEAFF. Here the CDR3 DNA reads TGTGCCAGCGCCCGCTTGATGGACACTGAAGCTTTCTTT.

The chain combines TRBV7-2 with TRBJ2-1; D might be TRBD1 (6 bases). The germline CDR1 and CDR2 sequences are SGHTA and FQGNSA. V lost 7 bases and J 0 bases, leaving 16 bases between the germline ends. The CDR3 is 16 amino acids. The CDR3 region is CASTLTGFISYNEQFF. The DNA of the CDR3 is TGTGCCAGCACACTTACAGGGTTTATCTCCTACAATGAGCAGTTCTTC.

The chain joins TRBV7-9 to TRBJ1-2; D remains ambiguous. CDR3 length: 10 amino acids. V lost 2 bases and J lost 8, with 3 bases in between. Germline CDR1 is SEHNR and CDR2 is FQNEAQ (reference sequence). The CDR3 spells CASSLTGYTF. DNA for the CDR3: TGTGCCAGCAGCTTAACGGGCTACACCTTC.

The V and J genes are TRBV19 and TRBJ2-3; perhaps TRBD1 as D (5 bases). V lost 5 bases and J lost 3, with 15 bases in between. The germline V gene encodes CDR1 LNHDA and CDR2 SQIVND (reference sequence). This CDR3 comprises 15 residues. In nucleotides, the CDR3 is TGTGCCAGTAGTCCCGCCCGAAGGGGTACAGATACGCAGTATTTT. This sequence encodes CASSPARRGTDTQYF.

This rearrangement joins TRBV6-5 to TRBJ2-7; tentative D call: TRBD1 (6 bases). Deletions cut 6 bases from V and 7 bases from J, with 22 bases between. Germline loops: CDR1 MNHEY, CDR2 SVGAGI. This CDR3 region has 15 residues. As DNA, the CDR3 is TGTGCCAGCAGACCGGGTCCGGACAGCTATAGGGAGCAGTACTTC. Translating it yields CASRPGPDSYREQYF.

Remarks on this clone: Sequence at one end of the junction differs from germline and may be a read error. The rearrangement joins TRBV6-5 to TRBJ1-2; TRBD1 might be the D (6 bases). The CDR3 has 14 amino acids. Germline V gives CDR1 MNHEY, CDR2 SVGAGI. CDR3 DNA: TGTGCCAGCAGTTTGGGTCCACAGGGAACCCCATTACCCTTC. Protein product: CASSLGPQGTPLPF.

Only one count was recorded for this clone. This chain links TRBV2 with TRBJ1-5, with D possibly being TRBD1 (6 bases). From germline, CDR1 is SNHLY and CDR2 FYNNEI. The CDR3 is 14 amino acids. With 7 bases removed from V and 0 bases from J, the gap between germline ends came to 10 bases. For the CDR3, the DNA is TGTGCCAGCACTAGGGGGGTTAGCAATCAGCCCCAGCATTTT. It yields the protein CASTRGVSNQPQHF.

Worth noting for this clone: The junction does not match germline at one end; this may be a read error. V is TRBV27 and J is TRBJ2-7; TRBD2 agrees at 10 bases. This CDR3 comprises 19 residues. The germline V gene encodes CDR1 MNHEY and CDR2 SMNVEV (reference sequence). CDR3 DNA sequence: TGTGCCAGCAGTTCCCGACGGCTAGCGGGGGACCATACGAGCTGGGGATGGCTTTTC. Protein: CASSSRRLAGDHTSWGWLF.

This chain uses TRBV15 with TRBJ2-3; the match to TRBD2 covers 11 bases. Per germline, CDR1 LNHNV and CDR2 YYDKDF (reference sequence). The trim removed 1 base at V and 0 bases at J, leaving 15 bases unmatched. This CDR3 spans 21 amino acids. The CDR3 nucleotides are TGTGCCACCAGCAGAGCTCGGCTAGCGGGGGGAAGGGAACGGAGCACAGATACGCAGTATTTT. Encoded protein: CATSRARLAGGRERSTDTQYF. The complete variable domain, with remaining parts taken from reference TRBV15 and TRBJ2-3, reads DAMVIQNPRYQVTQFGKPVTLSCSQTLNHNVMYWYQQKSSQAPKLLFHYYDKDFNNEADTPDNFQSRRPNTSFCFLDIRSPGLGDTAMYLCATSRARLAGGRERSTDTQYFGPGTRLTVL.

V gene TRBV5-1 combines with J gene TRBJ1-2; possibly TRBD1 for D (6 bases). Trimming removed 0 bases from V and 8 bases from J, with 17 bases in between. The CDR3 covers 15 residues. The germline V gene has CDR1 SGHRS and CDR2 YFSETQ. In nucleotides, the CDR3 is TGCGCCAGCAGCTTGGCGGCAGGGGATGAAAGCGGCTACACCTTC. As protein: CASSLAAGDESGYTF.

V and J are TRBV2 and TRBJ1-4; 9 nucleotides align to TRBD1. After removal of 5 bases from V and 0 bases from J, the junction contained 10 bases not matched to a gene. The CDR3 runs to 18 residues. Looked up from germline, CDR1 is SNHLY and CDR2 is FYNNEI. CDR3 nucleotide sequence: TGTGCCAGCAGTCGGGACAGGGAAGGTCGGACAACTAATGAAAAACTGTTTTTT. Translated: CASSRDREGRTTNEKLFF.

The chain couples TRBV4-3 to TRBJ1-5, with no clear D. CDR1 and CDR2 from the germline V gene are LGHNA and YSLEER. Trimming took 3 bases from V and 5 from J, leaving 8 bases between them. The CDR3 sequence is 13 residues long. CDR3 loop: CASSQSMDQPQHF. In DNA, the CDR3 is TGCGCCAGCAGCCAGTCGATGGATCAGCCCCAGCATTTT.